This record covers a single TCR beta chain. Its recognized antigen is unknown. Base qualities are not recorded, but no much larger clone differs from it by a single base. Immediately after resection, surgical brain or tumor specimens were cryofrozen in liquid nitrogen, with peripheral blood cells collected concurrently. The data derive from a study of glioma-infiltrating T cells listed by TCRdb under 2016. With regard to the full study: Low-grade gliomas were WHO grade II oligodendrogliomas or astrocytomas, and glioblastomas were WHO grade IV tumors sampled at initial rather than recurrent diagnosis. To gauge divergence between tissue and blood T-cell populations, every tissue-infiltrating repertoire was compared against the peripheral blood repertoire from the same patient. The paired cohort was made up of three low-grade glioma patients, under ten primary glioblastoma patients and three non-glioma patients who contributed non-neoplastic brain tissue. Glioma patients received dexamethasone for six or fewer days before surgery. Sequencing of TCR alpha- and beta-chain repertoires was performed on glioma tissue, on non-neoplastic brain tissue, and on matched peripheral blood mononuclear cells. Sequencing coverage of roughly 4- to 11-fold of about 950,000 peripheral T cells was targeted for blood libraries. What the research found in general, with its limitations: Group comparisons were based on small numbers of patients: three non-neoplastic, three low-grade glioma and 7 to 9 glioblastoma patients. In non-neoplastic patients, VJ-independent divergence between tissue and blood fell below expectation, whereas in all gliomas, and especially in low-grade gliomas, the divergence rose above expectation. Patients with low tissue-blood divergence were marked by a signature set of shared blood CDR3 motifs, and that set was depleted in highly divergent patients. Tissue and blood shared very few CDR3 sequences, a result attributed to high CDR3 diversity and limited sampling.

TCR alpha and beta CDR3 regions were amplified with the iRepertoire nested amplicon-rescue multiplex PCR (arm-PCR) platform from RNA. The input for one-step reverse transcription and amplification was about 95-450 ng of either tissue mRNA or PBMC total RNA. Following bead purification, Illumina adapters were added by a secondary multiplex PCR, and the libraries were gel-purified between 200 and 400 bp. Demultiplexing relied on internal 6-nucleotide barcodes carried by the libraries. Libraries were sequenced on an Illumina MiSeq with 2x220 or 2x250 nucleotide paired-end reads. As for how the authors treated the data: FLASH 1.2.11 was used to merge paired reads, and BWA-MEM then aligned the reads to the GRCh37 human genome before TRA and TRB reads were extracted. For V and J assignment, an IMGT-derived reference of cassette sequences and CDR3 motifs that included pseudogenes was used. Reads were translated in three frames, and productive CDR3s were defined as those with a C...FGXG motif and no stop codons. Clonotypes were defined as unique combinations of V-J cassette pair and CDR3 amino acid sequence. Reads were filtered by Hamming distance, thresholded by each sample's sequence error rate in mapped regions. TCRdb reworked the public reads: Q25 trimming with fastp, MiXCR clone assembly, productive beta chains retained. Merged by CDR3 protein, the rows form single entries marked with the most common genes and DNA. The V and J calls follow TCRdb's processing rather than the paper's. The table for this sample lists about 410,000 distinct CDR3 sequences; more than 35% of them were counted only once. The top ten clonotypes cover around 11% of the sample.

From the germline V gene, CDR1 is SGHTA and CDR2 is FQGNSA. V and J lose 0 bases and 5 bases, and a span of 16 bases separates them. From the cysteine up to the phenylalanine, the CDR3 has a length of 16 residues. The sequence is cut down to CDR3 DNA, 48 bases in frame from base 1. The clonotype originates from a human donor with low-grade glioma or glioblastoma, undergoing nonglioma brain surgery, or in good health (not recorded which). Rearrangement joined TRBV7-2 to TRBJ1-1; a weak D assignment points to TRBD1 (6 bases agree). The specimen sequenced was glioma tissue, nonneoplastic brain tissue, or PBMCs (not recorded which). The CDR3 in this case is CASSLAVEGTFTEAFF. The nucleotide sequence is TGTGCCAGCAGCTTAGCGGTTGAGGGGACATTTACTGAAGCTTTCTTT.